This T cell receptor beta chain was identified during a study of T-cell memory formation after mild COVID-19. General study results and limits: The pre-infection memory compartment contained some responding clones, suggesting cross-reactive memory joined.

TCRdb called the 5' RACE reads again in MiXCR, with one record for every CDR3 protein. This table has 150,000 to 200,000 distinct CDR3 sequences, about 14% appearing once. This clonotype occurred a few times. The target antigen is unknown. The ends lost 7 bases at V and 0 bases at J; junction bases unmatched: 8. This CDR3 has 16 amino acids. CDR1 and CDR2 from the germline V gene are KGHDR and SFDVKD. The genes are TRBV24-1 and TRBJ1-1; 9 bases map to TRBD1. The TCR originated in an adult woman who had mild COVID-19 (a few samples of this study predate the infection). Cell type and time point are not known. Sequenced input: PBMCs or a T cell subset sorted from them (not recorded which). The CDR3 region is CATSPNRGQMNTEAFF. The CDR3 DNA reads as TGTGCCACCAGCCCGAACAGGGGGCAGATGAACACTGAAGCTTTCTTT.